This T cell receptor (beta chain) originates from a study of T cell responses to AZD1222 COVID-19 vaccine. Study information: Second doses that came at about 4 or about 12 weeks were put together.

TCRdb keeps only in-frame clones here, not all; method: immunoSEQ multiplex PCR. In the table there are 150,000 to 200,000 clones, less than 95% of which are singletons. General observations from the study: Only a handful of AZD1222 recipients, more than 5 in all, had baseline seropositivity.

The length of the CDR3 is 14 residues. V was clipped by 1 base and J by 7 bases, with 11 bases between them. Germline values: CDR1 MNHEY, CDR2 SMNVEV (reference sequence). About this clone: Its antigen is not identified.

The source material was peripheral blood, sampled on day 0 of AZD1222 vaccination. This sequence was found in an adult in good health. This chain links TRBV27 with TRBJ1-5; the D gene is possibly TRBD1 (6 bases). The chain's CDR3 is CASSLWGQGQPQHF. The CDR3 bases are TGTGCCAGCAGTTTATGGGGGCAGGGGCAGCCCCAGCATTTT.